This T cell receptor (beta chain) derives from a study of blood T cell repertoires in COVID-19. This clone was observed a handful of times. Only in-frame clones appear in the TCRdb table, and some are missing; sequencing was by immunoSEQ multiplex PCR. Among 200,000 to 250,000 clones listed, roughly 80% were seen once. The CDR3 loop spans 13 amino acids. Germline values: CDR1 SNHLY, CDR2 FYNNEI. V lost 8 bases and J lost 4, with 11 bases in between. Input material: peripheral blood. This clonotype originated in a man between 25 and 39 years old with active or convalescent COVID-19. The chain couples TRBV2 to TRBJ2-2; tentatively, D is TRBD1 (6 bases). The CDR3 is CASEEGGTGELFF. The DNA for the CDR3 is TGTGCCAGCGAGGAAGGGGGCACCGGGGAGCTGTTTTTT.